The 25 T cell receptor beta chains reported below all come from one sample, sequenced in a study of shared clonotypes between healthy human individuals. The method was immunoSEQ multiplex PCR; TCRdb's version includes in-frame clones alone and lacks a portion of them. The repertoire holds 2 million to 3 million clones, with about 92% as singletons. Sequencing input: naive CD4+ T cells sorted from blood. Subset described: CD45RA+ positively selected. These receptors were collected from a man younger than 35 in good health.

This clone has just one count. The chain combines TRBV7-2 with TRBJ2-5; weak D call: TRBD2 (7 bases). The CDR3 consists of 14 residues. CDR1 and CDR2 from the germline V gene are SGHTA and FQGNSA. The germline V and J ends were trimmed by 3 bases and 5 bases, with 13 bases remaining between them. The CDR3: CASSLGGAVETQYF. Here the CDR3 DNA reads TGTGCCAGCAGCTTGGGGGGGGCCGTGGAGACCCAGTACTTC.

CDR3 in amino acids: CAWSVQGRGPFDEQFF. The CDR3 region has the DNA TGTGCCTGGAGTGTACAGGGCAGGGGGCCCTTTGACGAGCAGTTCTTC. This chain uses TRBV30 with TRBJ2-1; 8 bases are a match to TRBD1. Per the germline V gene, CDR1 is GTSNPN and CDR2 is SVGIG (reference sequence). There are 16 residues in the CDR3. V was pared by 0 bases and J by 10 bases, with 14 bases of the junction left unmatched.

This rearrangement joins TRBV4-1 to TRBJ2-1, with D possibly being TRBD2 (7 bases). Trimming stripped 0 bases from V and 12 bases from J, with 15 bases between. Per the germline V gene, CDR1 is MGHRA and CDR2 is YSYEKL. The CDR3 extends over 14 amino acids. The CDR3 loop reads CASSQDPRGASQFF. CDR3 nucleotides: TGCGCCAGCAGCCAAGATCCACGGGGGGCGTCGCAGTTCTTC.

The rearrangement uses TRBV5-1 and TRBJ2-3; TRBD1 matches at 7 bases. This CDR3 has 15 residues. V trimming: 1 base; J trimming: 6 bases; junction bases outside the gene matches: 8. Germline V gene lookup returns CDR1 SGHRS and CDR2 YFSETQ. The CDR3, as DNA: TGCGCCAGCAGCTTGTGGGGACAGAACGGGGATACGCAGTATTTT. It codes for CASSLWGQNGDTQYF. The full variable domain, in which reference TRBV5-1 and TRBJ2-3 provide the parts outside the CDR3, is KAGVTQTPRYLIKTRGQQVTLSCSPISGHRSVSWYQQTPGQGLQFLFEYFSETQRNKGNFPGRFSGRQFSNSRSEMNVSTLELGDSALYLCASSLWGQNGDTQYFGPGTRLTVL.

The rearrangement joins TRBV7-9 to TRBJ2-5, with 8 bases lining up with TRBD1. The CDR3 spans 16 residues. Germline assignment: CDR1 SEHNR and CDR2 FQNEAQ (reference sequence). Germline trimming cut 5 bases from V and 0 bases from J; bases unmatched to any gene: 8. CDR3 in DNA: TGTGCCAGCAGCCCCCAGGGGGCGGCATACCAAGAGACCCAGTACTTC. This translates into CASSPQGAAYQETQYF.

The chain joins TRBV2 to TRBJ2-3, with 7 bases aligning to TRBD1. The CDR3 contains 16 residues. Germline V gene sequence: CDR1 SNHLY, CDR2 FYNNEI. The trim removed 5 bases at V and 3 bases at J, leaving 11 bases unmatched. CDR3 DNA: TGTGCCAGCAGTTTGACCCGGGACAGAGTTACAGATACGCAGTATTTT. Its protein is CASSLTRDRVTDTQYF.

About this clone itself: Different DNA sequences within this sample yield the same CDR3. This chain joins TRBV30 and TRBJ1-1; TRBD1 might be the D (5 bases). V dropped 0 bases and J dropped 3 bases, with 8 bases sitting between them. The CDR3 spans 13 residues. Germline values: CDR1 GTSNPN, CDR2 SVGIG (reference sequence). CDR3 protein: CAWSVGRDTEAFF. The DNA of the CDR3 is TGTGCCTGGAGTGTAGGCAGGGACACTGAAGCTTTCTTT.

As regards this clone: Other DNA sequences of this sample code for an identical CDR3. CDR3 amino acids: CASSPPGGSGNTIYF. CDR3 DNA: TGTGCCAGCTCACCACCGGGAGGATCTGGAAACACCATATATTTT. V and J are TRBV18 and TRBJ1-3; D is uncertain. V was clipped by 0 bases and J by 1 base, with 7 bases between them. The length of the CDR3 is 15 residues. The germline gives CDR1 KGHSH, CDR2 LQKENI.

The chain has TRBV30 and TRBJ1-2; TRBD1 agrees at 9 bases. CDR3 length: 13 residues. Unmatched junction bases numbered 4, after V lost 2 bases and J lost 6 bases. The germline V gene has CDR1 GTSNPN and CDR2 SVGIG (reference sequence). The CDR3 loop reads CAWSTGTGNGYTF. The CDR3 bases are TGTGCCTGGAGTACCGGGACAGGGAATGGCTACACCTTC. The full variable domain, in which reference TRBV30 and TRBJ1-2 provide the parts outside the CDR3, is SQTIHQWPATLVQPVGSPLSLECTVEGTSNPNLYWYRQAAGRGLQLLFYSVGIGQISSEVPQNLSASRPQDRQFILSSKKLLLSDSGFYLCAWSTGTGNGYTFGSGTRLTVV.

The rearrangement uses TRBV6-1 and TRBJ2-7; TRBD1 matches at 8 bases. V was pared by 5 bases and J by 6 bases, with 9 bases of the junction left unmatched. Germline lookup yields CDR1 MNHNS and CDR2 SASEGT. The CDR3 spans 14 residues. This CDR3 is CASSLQDRGGEQYF. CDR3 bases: TGTGCCAGCAGTTTACAAGACAGGGGTGGCGAGCAGTACTTC.

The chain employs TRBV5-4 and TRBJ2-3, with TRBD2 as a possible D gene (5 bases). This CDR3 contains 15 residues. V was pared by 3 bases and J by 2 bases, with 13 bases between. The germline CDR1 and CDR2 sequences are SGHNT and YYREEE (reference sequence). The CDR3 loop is CASSSEAYSTDTQYF. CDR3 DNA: TGTGCCAGCAGCTCGGAGGCCTATTCCACAGATACGCAGTATTTT. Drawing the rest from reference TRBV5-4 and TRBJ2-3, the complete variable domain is ETGVTQSPTHLIKTRGQQVTLRCSSQSGHNTVSWYQQALGQGPQFIFQYYREEENGRGNFPPRFSGLQFPNYSSELNVNALELDDSALYLCASSSEAYSTDTQYFGPGTRLTVL.

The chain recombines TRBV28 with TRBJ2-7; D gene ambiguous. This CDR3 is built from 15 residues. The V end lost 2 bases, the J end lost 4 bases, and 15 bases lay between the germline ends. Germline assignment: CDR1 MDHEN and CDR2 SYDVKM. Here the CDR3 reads CASSLERSLGYEQYF. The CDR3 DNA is TGTGCCAGCAGTTTAGAGCGAAGCCTAGGGTACGAGCAGTACTTC. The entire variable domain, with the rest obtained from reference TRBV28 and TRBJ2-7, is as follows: DVKVTQSSRYLVKRTGEKVFLECVQDMDHENMFWYRQDPGLGLRLIYFSYDVKMKEKGDIPEGYSVSREKKERFSLILESASTNQTSMYLCASSLERSLGYEQYFGPGTRLTVT.

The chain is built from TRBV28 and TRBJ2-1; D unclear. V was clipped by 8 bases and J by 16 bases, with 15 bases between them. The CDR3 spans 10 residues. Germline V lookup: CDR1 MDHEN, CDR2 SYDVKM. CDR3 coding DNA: TGTGCCAGCCTGGGCCAGTACGAATTCTTC. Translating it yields CASLGQYEFF.

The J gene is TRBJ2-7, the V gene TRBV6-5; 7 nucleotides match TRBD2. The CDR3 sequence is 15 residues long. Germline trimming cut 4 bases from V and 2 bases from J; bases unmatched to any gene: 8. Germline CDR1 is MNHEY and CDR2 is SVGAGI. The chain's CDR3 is CASSSAGGSPYEQYF. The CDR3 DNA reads TGTGCCAGCAGTTCGGCGGGCGGGAGTCCCTACGAGCAGTACTTC.

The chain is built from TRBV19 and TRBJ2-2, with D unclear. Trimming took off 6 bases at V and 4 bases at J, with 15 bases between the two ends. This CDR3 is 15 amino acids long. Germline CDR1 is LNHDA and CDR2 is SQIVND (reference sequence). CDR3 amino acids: CASSPSGSTTGELFF. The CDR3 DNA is TGTGCCAGTAGCCCTTCGGGCTCTACCACCGGGGAGCTGTTTTTT. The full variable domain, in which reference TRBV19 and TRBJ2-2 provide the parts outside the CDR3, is DGGITQSPKYLFRKEGQNVTLSCEQNLNHDAMYWYRQDPGQGLRLIYYSQIVNDFQKGDIAEGYSVSREKKESFPLTVTSAQKNPTAFYLCASSPSGSTTGELFFGEGSRLTVL.

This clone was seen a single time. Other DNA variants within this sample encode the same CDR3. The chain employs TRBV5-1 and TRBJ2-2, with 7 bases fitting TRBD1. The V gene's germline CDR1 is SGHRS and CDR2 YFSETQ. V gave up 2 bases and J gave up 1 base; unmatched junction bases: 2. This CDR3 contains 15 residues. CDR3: CASSFTGENTGELFF. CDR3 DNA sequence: TGCGCCAGCAGCTTCACAGGGGAGAACACCGGGGAGCTGTTTTTT.

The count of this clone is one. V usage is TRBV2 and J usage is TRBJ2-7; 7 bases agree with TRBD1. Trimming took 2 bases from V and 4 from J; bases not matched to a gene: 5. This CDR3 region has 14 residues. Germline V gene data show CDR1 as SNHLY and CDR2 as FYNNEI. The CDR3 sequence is CASSERDSLYEQYF. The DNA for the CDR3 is TGTGCCAGCAGTGAACGGGACAGCTTATACGAGCAGTACTTC.

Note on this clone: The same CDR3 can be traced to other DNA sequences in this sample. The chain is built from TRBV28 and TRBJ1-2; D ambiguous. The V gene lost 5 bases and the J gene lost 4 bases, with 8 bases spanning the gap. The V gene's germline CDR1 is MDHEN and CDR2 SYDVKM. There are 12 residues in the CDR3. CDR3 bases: TGTGCCAGCAGTCTGGCCGGCTATGGCTACACCTTC. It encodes CASSLAGYGYTF.

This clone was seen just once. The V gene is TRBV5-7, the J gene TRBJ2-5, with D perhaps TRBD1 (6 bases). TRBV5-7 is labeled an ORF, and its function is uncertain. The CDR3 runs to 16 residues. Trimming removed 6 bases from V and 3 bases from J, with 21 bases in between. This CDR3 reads CASTTLNRDIEETQYF. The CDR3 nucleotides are TGTGCCAGCACCACGTTAAACCGGGACATCGAAGAGACCCAGTACTTC.

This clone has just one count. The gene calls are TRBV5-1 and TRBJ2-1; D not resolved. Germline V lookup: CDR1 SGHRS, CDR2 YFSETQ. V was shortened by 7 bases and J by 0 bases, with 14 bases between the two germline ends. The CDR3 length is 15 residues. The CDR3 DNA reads TGCGCCAGCGTAGGGTTCCCAAGCTCCTACAATGAGCAGTTCTTC. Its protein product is CASVGFPSSYNEQFF.

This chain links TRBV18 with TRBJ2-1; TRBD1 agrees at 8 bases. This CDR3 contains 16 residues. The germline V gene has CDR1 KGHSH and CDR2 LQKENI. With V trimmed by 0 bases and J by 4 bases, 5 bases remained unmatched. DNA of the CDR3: TGTGCCAGCTCACCACCGACCAGGGGGCTTTACAATGAGCAGTTCTTC. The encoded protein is CASSPPTRGLYNEQFF.

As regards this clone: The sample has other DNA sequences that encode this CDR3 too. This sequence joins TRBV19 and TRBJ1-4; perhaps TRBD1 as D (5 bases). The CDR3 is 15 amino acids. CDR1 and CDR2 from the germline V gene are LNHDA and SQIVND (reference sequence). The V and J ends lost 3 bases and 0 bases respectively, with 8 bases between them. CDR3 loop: CASSILGATNEKLFF. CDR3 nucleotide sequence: TGTGCCAGTAGTATTTTGGGGGCAACTAATGAAAAACTGTTTTTT.

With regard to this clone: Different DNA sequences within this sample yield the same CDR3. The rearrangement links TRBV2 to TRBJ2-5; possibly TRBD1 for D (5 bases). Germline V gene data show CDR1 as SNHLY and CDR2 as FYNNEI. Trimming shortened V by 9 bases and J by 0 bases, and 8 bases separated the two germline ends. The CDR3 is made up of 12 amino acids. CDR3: CASTGNQETQYF. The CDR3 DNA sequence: TGTGCCAGTACAGGTAACCAAGAGACCCAGTACTTC.

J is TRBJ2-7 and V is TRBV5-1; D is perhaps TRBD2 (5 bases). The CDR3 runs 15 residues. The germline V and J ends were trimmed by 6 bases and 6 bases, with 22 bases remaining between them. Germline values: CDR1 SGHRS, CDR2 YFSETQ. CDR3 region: CASKSNVGDSSEQYF. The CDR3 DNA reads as TGCGCCAGCAAATCTAATGTCGGGGATTCGAGCGAGCAGTACTTC.

The CDR3 protein is CASRQGIQPQHF. The DNA of the CDR3 is TGTGCCAGCCGACAGGGAATTCAGCCCCAGCATTTT. The V call is TRBV27, the J call TRBJ1-5, with 7 nucleotides matching TRBD1. Germline loops: CDR1 MNHEY, CDR2 SMNVEV (reference sequence). V gave up 8 bases and J gave up 6 bases; unmatched junction bases: 4. CDR3 length: 12 amino acids.